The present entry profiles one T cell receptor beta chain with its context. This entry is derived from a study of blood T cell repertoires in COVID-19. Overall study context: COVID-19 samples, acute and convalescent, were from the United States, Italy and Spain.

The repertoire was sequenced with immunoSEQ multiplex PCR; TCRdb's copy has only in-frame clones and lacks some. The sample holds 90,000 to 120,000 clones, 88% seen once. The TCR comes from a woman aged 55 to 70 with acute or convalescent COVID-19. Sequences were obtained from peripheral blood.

The CDR3 region is CASSLGAIQETQYF. CDR3 bases: TGTGCCAGCAGCTTAGGAGCAATACAAGAGACCCAGTACTTC. The rearrangement uses TRBV11-2 and TRBJ2-5; no firm D call. V lost 1 base to trimming and J lost 2 bases, with 8 bases between them. This CDR3 has 14 amino acids. The V gene's germline CDR1 is SGHAT and CDR2 FQNNGV.